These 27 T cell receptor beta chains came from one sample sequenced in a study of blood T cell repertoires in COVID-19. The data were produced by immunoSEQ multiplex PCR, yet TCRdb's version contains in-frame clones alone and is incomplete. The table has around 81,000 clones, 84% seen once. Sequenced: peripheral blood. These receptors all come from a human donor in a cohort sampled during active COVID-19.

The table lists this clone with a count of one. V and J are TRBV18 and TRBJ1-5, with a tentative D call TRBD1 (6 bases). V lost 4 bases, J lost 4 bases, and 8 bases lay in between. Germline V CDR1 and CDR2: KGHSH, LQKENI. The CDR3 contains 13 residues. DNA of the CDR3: TGTGCCAGCTCACGGACAGCTAATCAGCCCCAGCATTTT. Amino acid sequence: CASSRTANQPQHF.

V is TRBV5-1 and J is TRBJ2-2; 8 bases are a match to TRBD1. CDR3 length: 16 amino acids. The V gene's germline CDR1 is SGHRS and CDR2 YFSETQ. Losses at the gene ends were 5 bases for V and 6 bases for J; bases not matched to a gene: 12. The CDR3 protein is CASRSPGQGAAGELFF. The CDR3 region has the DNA TGCGCCAGCAGGTCTCCTGGACAGGGAGCGGCCGGGGAGCTGTTTTTT. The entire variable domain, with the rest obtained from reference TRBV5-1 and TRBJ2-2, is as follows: KAGVTQTPRYLIKTRGQQVTLSCSPISGHRSVSWYQQTPGQGLQFLFEYFSETQRNKGNFPGRFSGRQFSNSRSEMNVSTLELGDSALYLCASRSPGQGAAGELFFGEGSRLTVL.

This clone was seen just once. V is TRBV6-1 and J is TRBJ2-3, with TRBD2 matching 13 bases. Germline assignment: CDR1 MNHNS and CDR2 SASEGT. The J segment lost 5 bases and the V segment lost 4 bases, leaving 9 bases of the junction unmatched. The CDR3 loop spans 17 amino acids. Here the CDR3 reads CASSAPTSGGAEDTQYF. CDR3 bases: TGTGCCAGCAGTGCACCTACTAGCGGGGGGGCGGAAGATACGCAGTATTTT.

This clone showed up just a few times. The CDR3, as DNA: TGCGCCAGCAGTCGCGGATCCACTGAAGCTTTCTTT. Translation gives CASSRGSTEAFF. The V gene is TRBV10-1, the J gene TRBJ1-1; D remains unclear. CDR1 is WNHNN and CDR2 is SYGVQD in the germline V gene (reference sequence). V was pared by 5 bases and J by 4 bases, with 8 bases between. This CDR3 region has 12 residues.

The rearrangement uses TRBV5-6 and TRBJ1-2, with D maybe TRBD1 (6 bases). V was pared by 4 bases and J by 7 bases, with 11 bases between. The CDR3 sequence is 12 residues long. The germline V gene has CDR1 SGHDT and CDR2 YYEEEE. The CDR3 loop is CASSQSRGGYTF. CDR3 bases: TGTGCCAGCAGCCAATCCAGGGGTGGCTACACCTTC. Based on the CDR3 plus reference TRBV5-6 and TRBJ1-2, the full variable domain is DAGVTQSPTHLIKTRGQQVTLRCSPKSGHDTVSWYQQALGQGPQFIFQYYEEEERQRGNFPDRFSGHQFPNYSSELNVNALLLGDSALYLCASSQSRGGYTFGSGTRLTVV.

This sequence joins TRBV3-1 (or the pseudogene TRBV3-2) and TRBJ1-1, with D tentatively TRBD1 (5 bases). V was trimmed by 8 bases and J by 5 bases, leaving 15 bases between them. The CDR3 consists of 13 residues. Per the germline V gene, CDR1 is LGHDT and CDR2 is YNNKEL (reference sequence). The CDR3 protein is CASQDVGGTEAFF. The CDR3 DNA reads TGTGCCAGCCAAGACGTGGGGGGGACTGAAGCTTTCTTT.

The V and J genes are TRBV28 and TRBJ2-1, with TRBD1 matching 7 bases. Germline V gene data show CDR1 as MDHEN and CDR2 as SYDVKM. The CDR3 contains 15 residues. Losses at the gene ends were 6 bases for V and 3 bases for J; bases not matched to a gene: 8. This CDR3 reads CASRNPGQRYNEQFF. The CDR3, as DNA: TGTGCCAGCAGGAACCCGGGACAGCGCTACAATGAGCAGTTCTTC.

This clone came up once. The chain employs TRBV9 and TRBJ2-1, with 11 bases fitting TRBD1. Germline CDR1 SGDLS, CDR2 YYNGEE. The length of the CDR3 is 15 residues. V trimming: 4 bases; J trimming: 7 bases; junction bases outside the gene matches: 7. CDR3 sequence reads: CASSSGTGGGNEQFF. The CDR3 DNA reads TGTGCCAGCAGCTCAGGGACAGGGGGGGGTAATGAGCAGTTCTTC.

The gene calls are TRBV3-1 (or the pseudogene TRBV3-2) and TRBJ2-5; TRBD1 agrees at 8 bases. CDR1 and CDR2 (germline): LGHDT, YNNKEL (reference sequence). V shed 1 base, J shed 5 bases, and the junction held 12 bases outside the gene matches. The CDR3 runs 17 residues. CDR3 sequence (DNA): TGTGCCAGCAGCCAAGTTCGTGGGGTCCGGGACAGGGAGACCCAGTACTTC. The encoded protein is CASSQVRGVRDRETQYF.

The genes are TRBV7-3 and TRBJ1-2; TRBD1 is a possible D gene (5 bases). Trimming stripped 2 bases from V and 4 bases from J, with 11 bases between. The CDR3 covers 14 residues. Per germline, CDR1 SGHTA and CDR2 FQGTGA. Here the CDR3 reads CASSLSSGSYGYTF. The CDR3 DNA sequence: TGTGCCAGCAGCTTATCGTCAGGGTCCTATGGCTACACCTTC.

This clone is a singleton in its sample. For the CDR3, the DNA is TGTGCCAGCAGCTTAAGTGGGTTGTCAGGTGGGGGGATAGCCAAAAACATTCAGTACTTC. This gives the protein CASSLSGLSGGGIAKNIQYF. The rearrangement uses TRBV7-8 and TRBJ2-4, with TRBD2 as a possible D gene (6 bases). Trimming removed 2 bases at V and 0 bases at J, with 23 bases between. The CDR3 loop spans 20 amino acids. Germline values: CDR1 SGHVS, CDR2 FQNEAQ.

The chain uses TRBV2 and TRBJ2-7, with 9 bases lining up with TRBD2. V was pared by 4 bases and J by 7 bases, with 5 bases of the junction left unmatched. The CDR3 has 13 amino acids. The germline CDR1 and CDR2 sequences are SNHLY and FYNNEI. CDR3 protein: CASSVLAGYEQYF. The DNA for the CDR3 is TGTGCCAGCAGTGTTCTAGCGGGGTATGAGCAGTACTTC.

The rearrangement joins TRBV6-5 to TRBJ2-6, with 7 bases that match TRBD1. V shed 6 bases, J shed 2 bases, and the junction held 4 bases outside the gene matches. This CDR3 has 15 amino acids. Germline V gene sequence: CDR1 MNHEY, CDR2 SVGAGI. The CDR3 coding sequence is TGTGCCAGCAGGCCCGGGACAGCTGGGGCCAACGTCCTGACTTTC. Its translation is CASRPGTAGANVLTF.

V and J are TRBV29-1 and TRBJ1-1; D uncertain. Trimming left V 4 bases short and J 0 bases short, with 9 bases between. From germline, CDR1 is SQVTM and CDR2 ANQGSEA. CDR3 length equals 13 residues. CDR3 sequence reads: CSVGLGLNTEAFF. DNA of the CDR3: TGCAGCGTTGGATTGGGCCTGAACACTGAAGCTTTCTTT.

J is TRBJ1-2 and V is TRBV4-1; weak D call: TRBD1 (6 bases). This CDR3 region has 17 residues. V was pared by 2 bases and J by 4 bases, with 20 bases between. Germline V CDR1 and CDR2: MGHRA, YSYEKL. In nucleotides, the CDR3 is TGCGCCAGCAGCCAAAGCCCCCAACCAGGGGATCGCTATGGCTACACCTTC. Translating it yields CASSQSPQPGDRYGYTF.

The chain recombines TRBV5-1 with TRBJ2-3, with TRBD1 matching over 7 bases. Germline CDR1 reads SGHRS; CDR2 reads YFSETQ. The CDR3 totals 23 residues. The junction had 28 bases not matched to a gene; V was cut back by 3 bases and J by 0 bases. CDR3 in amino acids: CASSSTGTRRQGRPDESTDTQYF. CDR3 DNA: TGCGCCAGCAGCTCCACGGGGACCCGAAGACAGGGCCGGCCAGACGAAAGCACAGATACGCAGTATTTT. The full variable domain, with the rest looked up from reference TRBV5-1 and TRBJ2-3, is KAGVTQTPRYLIKTRGQQVTLSCSPISGHRSVSWYQQTPGQGLQFLFEYFSETQRNKGNFPGRFSGRQFSNSRSEMNVSTLELGDSALYLCASSSTGTRRQGRPDESTDTQYFGPGTRLTVL.

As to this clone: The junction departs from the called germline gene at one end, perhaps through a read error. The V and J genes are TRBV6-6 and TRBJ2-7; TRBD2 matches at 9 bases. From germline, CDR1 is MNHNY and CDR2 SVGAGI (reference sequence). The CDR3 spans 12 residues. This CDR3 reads CASNSGGLSQDF. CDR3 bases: TGTGCCAGCAACAGCGGGGGGCTTTCTCAGGACTTC.

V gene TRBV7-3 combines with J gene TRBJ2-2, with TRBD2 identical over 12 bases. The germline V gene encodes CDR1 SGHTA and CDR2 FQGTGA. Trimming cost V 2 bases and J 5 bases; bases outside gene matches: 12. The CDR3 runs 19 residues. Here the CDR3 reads CASSLGPPSGGARTGELFF. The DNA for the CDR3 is TGTGCCAGCAGCTTAGGGCCCCCTAGCGGGGGGGCCCGAACCGGGGAGCTGTTTTTT.

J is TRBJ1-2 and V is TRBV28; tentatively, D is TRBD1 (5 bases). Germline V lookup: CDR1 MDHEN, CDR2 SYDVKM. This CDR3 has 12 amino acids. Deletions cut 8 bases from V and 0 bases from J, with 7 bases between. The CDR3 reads CASVTANYGYTF. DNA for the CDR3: TGTGCCAGCGTGACAGCTAACTATGGCTACACCTTC.

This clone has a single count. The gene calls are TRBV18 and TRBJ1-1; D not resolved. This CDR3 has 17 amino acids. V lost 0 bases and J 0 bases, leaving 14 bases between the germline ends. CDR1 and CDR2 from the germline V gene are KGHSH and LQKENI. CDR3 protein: CASSPPGQVAMNTEAFF. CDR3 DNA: TGTGCCAGCTCACCACCTGGGCAGGTCGCCATGAACACTGAAGCTTTCTTT.

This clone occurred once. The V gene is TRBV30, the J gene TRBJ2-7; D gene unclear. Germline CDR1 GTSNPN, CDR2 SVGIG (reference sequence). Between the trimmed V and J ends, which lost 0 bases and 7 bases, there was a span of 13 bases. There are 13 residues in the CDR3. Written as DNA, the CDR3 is TGTGCCTGGAGTGTGAACTTATCTCGGGAGCAGTACTTC. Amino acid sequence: CAWSVNLSREQYF.

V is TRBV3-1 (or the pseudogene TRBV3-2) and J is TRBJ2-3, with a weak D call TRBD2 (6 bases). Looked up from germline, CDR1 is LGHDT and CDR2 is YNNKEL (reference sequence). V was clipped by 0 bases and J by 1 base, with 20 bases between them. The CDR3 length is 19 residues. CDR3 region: CASSQDARLGGWGTDTQYF. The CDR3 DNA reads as TGTGCCAGCAGCCAAGATGCCCGACTAGGAGGTTGGGGCACAGATACGCAGTATTTT.

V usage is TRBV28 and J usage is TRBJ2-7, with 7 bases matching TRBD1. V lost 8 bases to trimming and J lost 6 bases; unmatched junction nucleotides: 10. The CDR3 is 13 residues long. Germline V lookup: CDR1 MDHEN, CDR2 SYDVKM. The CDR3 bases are TGTGCCAGCGCCCGAGGGGGCGGTCTCGAGCAGTACTTC. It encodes CASARGGGLEQYF.

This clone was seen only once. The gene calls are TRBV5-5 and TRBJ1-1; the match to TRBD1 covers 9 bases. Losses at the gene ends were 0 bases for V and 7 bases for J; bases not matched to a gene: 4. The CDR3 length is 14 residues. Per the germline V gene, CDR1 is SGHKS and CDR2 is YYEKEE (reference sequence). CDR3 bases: TGTGCCAGCAGCTTGGACAGGGGGCGCATTGAAGCTTTCTTT. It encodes CASSLDRGRIEAFF.

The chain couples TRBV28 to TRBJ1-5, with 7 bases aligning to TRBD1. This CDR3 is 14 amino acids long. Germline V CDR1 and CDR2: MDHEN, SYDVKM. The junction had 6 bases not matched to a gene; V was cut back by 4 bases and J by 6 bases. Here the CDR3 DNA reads TGTGCCAGCAGTTGGGCAGGGGGAAGTCAGCCCCAGCATTTT. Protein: CASSWAGGSQPQHF.

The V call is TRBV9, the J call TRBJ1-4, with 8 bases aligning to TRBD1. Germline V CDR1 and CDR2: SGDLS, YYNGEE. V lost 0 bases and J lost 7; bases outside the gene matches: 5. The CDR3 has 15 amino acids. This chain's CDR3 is CASSVDDRGGEKLFF. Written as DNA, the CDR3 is TGTGCCAGCAGCGTAGATGACAGGGGCGGTGAAAAACTGTTTTTT.

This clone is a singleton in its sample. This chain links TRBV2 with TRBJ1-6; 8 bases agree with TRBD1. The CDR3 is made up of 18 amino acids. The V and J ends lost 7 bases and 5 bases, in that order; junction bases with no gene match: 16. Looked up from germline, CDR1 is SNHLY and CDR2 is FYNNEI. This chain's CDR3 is CASTTGTGVMRDNSPLHF. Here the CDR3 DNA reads TGTGCCAGCACTACCGGGACAGGCGTCATGAGGGATAATTCACCCCTCCACTTT.